These T cell receptor beta chains were read from a single sample in a study of control samples from healthy donors and cancer patients. Only in-frame clones appear in the TCRdb table, and some are missing; sequencing was by immunoSEQ multiplex PCR. The sample lists roughly 130,000 clones; about 92% were seen once. Sequenced material: PBMCs. All receptors come from a man over 45 with head and neck cancer. Both conserved end residues are part of each CDR3. The order of the fields is D gene, J gene, clone size, V gene, CDR3 DNA, CDR3 protein. D genes are given only for firm matches. Only some rows state a clone size, as once, few, many or a class for expanded clones.

D gene: TRBD2
J gene: TRBJ2-1
clone size: .
V gene: TRBV7-2
CDR3 DNA: TGTGCCAGCAGGCTGACGGGGGGGTACAATGAGCAGTTCTTC
CDR3 protein: CASRLTGGYNEQFF

D gene: .
J gene: TRBJ1-1
clone size: .
V gene: TRBV30
CDR3 DNA: TGTGCCTGGGAACCGGGACTCCTGAACACTGAAGCTTTCTTT
CDR3 protein: CAWEPGLLNTEAFF

D gene: TRBD1
J gene: TRBJ1-2
clone size: .
V gene: TRBV18
CDR3 DNA: TGTGCCAGCTCACCAAATAACAGGGGGCAATGCACCTTC
CDR3 protein: CASSPNNRGQCTF

D gene: .
J gene: TRBJ1-6
clone size: .
V gene: TRBV23-1
CDR3 DNA: TGCGCCAGCAGTCGAAGGGATCAGTCACCCCTCCACTTT
CDR3 protein: CASSRRDQSPLHF

D gene: .
J gene: TRBJ1-3
clone size: .
V gene: TRBV30
CDR3 DNA: TGTGCCTGGAGTTGGGGGCCCGGTTTCGGTCTCATGAACACCATATATTTT
CDR3 protein: CAWSWGPGFGLMNTIYF

D gene: TRBD2
J gene: TRBJ2-1
clone size: .
V gene: TRBV7-9
CDR3 DNA: TGTGCCAGCCCGCGCGGGGGGGGCCATGAGCAGTTCTTC
CDR3 protein: CASPRGGGHEQFF

D gene: .
J gene: TRBJ2-3
clone size: .
V gene: TRBV5-1
CDR3 DNA: TGCGCCAGCAGCTTGGGTGCTGTTTCTAGCACAGATACGCAGTATTTT
CDR3 protein: CASSLGAVSSTDTQYF

D gene: TRBD1
J gene: TRBJ2-6
clone size: .
V gene: TRBV11-3
CDR3 DNA: TGTGCCAGCAGCAGGGGGCCGCCTGGGGCCAACGTCCTGACTTTC
CDR3 protein: CASSRGPPGANVLTF

D gene: TRBD1
J gene: TRBJ2-2
clone size: .
V gene: TRBV3-1/TRBV3-2
CDR3 DNA: TGTGCCAGCAGCCGAGCGGGACAGGGGGGAACCGGGGAGCTGTTTTTT
CDR3 protein: CASSRAGQGGTGELFF

D gene: .
J gene: TRBJ2-5
clone size: .
V gene: TRBV5-6
CDR3 DNA: TGTGCCAGCAGCTTGGGAGATTGGACCTTAGAAGAGACCCAGTACTTC
CDR3 protein: CASSLGDWTLEETQYF

D gene: .
J gene: TRBJ1-2
clone size: .
V gene: TRBV7-2
CDR3 DNA: TGTGCCAGCAGATACACAGCGGGGGTTACTGGCTACACCTTC
CDR3 protein: CASRYTAGVTGYTF

D gene: .
J gene: TRBJ2-5
clone size: .
V gene: TRBV5-1
CDR3 DNA: TGCGCCAGCAGCTCCACGCAAGAGACCCAGTACTTC
CDR3 protein: CASSSTQETQYF

D gene: .
J gene: TRBJ1-5
clone size: .
V gene: TRBV6-6
CDR3 DNA: TGTGCCAGCAGTTATGTGTCAGGGAAAAATCAGCCCCAGCATTTT
CDR3 protein: CASSYVSGKNQPQHF

D gene: .
J gene: TRBJ2-1
clone size: .
V gene: TRBV4-1
CDR3 DNA: TGCGCCAGCAGCCAACTGGCCGGCTCCTACAATGAGCAGTTCTTC
CDR3 protein: CASSQLAGSYNEQFF

D gene: TRBD1
J gene: TRBJ1-2
clone size: few
V gene: TRBV7-9
CDR3 DNA: TGTGCCAGCAGCTCGGACAGGCGGTATGGCTACACCTTC
CDR3 protein: CASSSDRRYGYTF

D gene: .
J gene: TRBJ2-7
clone size: .
V gene: TRBV6-6
CDR3 DNA: TGTGCCAGCAGTTATTCCGGCGGATTGTCCTACGAGCAGTACTTC
CDR3 protein: CASSYSGGLSYEQYF

D gene: .
J gene: TRBJ2-5
clone size: once
V gene: TRBV14
CDR3 DNA: TGTGCCAGCAGCCAAGGGCCTCTAGAGACCCAGTACTTC
CDR3 protein: CASSQGPLETQYF

D gene: .
J gene: TRBJ2-3
clone size: .
V gene: TRBV4-1
CDR3 DNA: TGCGCCAGCAGCCATATCACAGATACGCAGTATTTT
CDR3 protein: CASSHITDTQYF

D gene: TRBD1
J gene: TRBJ2-5
clone size: .
V gene: TRBV4-3
CDR3 DNA: TGCGCCAGCAGCCACCCCAATCCGGACAGGGGCCAAGAGACCCAGTACTTC
CDR3 protein: CASSHPNPDRGQETQYF

D gene: .
J gene: TRBJ2-2
clone size: .
V gene: TRBV24-1
CDR3 DNA: TGTGCCACCAGTGAAAACTACAACACCGGGGAGCTGTTTTTT
CDR3 protein: CATSENYNTGELFF

D gene: .
J gene: TRBJ1-1
clone size: once
V gene: TRBV12-3/TRBV12-4
CDR3 DNA: TGTGCCAGCAGTTTGTTCGGGAACACTGAAGCTTTCTTT
CDR3 protein: CASSLFGNTEAFF

D gene: .
J gene: TRBJ1-2
clone size: .
V gene: TRBV29-1
CDR3 DNA: TGCAGCGTTGTCGCCTATGAGGGTAACTATGGCTACACCTTC
CDR3 protein: CSVVAYEGNYGYTF

D gene: TRBD1
J gene: TRBJ1-2
clone size: .
V gene: TRBV4-1
CDR3 DNA: TGCGCCAGCAGCCAACTCGGACAGGGAAACTATGGCTACACCTTC
CDR3 protein: CASSQLGQGNYGYTF

D gene: .
J gene: TRBJ1-5
clone size: .
V gene: TRBV28
CDR3 DNA: TGTGCCAGCAGTTTTGGCACGCTGAGCAATCAGCCCCAGCATTTT
CDR3 protein: CASSFGTLSNQPQHF

D gene: .
J gene: TRBJ2-5
clone size: .
V gene: TRBV5-8
CDR3 DNA: TGTGCCAGCAGCTTGGCAGCCAGGGGAGGAGAAGAGACCCAGTACTTC
CDR3 protein: CASSLAARGGEETQYF

D gene: TRBD2
J gene: TRBJ2-3
clone size: .
V gene: TRBV4-2
CDR3 DNA: TGTGCCAGCAGCCAAGACGCCGGGACTAGCGGGGTGAGGGATTTT
CDR3 protein: CASSQDAGTSGVRDF

D gene: TRBD2
J gene: TRBJ2-2
clone size: .
V gene: TRBV5-1
CDR3 DNA: TGCGCCAGCAGAGGATCTGCTAGCGGGGGGATAGCGCACACCGGGGAGCTGTTTTTT
CDR3 protein: CASRGSASGGIAHTGELFF

D gene: .
J gene: TRBJ2-2
clone size: .
V gene: TRBV7-8
CDR3 DNA: TGTGCCAGCAGCTCTCGAGTGGTCACCGGGGAGCTGTTTTTT
CDR3 protein: CASSSRVVTGELFF

D gene: .
J gene: TRBJ2-3
clone size: .
V gene: TRBV18
CDR3 DNA: TGTGCCAGCTCACCAAGGGCAGATACGCAGTATTTT
CDR3 protein: CASSPRADTQYF

D gene: .
J gene: TRBJ1-5
clone size: .
V gene: TRBV6-5
CDR3 DNA: TGTGCCAGCAGTTACTCGGGGGGGCATGGCAATCAGCCCCAGCATTTT
CDR3 protein: CASSYSGGHGNQPQHF

D gene: .
J gene: TRBJ2-2
clone size: once
V gene: TRBV5-4
CDR3 DNA: TGTGCCAGCAGCTTGGACAGGGCCGGGGAGCTGTTTTTT
CDR3 protein: CASSLDRAGELFF

D gene: .
J gene: TRBJ2-3
clone size: .
V gene: TRBV9
CDR3 DNA: TGTGCCAGCAGCGTAGGTGGGGGTTCAGATACGCAGTATTTT
CDR3 protein: CASSVGGGSDTQYF

D gene: .
J gene: TRBJ1-3
clone size: .
V gene: TRBV7-6
CDR3 DNA: TGTGCCAGCAGCCAAGGGTACGGGAGTGGAAACACCATATATTTT
CDR3 protein: CASSQGYGSGNTIYF

D gene: .
J gene: TRBJ2-7
clone size: .
V gene: TRBV5-5
CDR3 DNA: TGTGCCAGCAGCTTGTCGGTCGGGGCCTACGAGCAGTACTTC
CDR3 protein: CASSLSVGAYEQYF

D gene: TRBD1
J gene: TRBJ2-7
clone size: .
V gene: TRBV27
CDR3 DNA: TGTGCCAGCAGTTTAATCGCAGGGGGCATCTACGAGCAGTACTTC
CDR3 protein: CASSLIAGGIYEQYF

D gene: TRBD2
J gene: TRBJ2-3
clone size: .
V gene: TRBV4-3
CDR3 DNA: TGCGCCAGCAGCCAAGATTCCCTTAGCGGGGGCCCCGATACGCAGTATTTT
CDR3 protein: CASSQDSLSGGPDTQYF

D gene: .
J gene: TRBJ2-5
clone size: .
V gene: TRBV28
CDR3 DNA: TGTGCCAGCAGTTTGAGGGGGACCATACAAGAGACCCAGTACTTC
CDR3 protein: CASSLRGTIQETQYF

D gene: .
J gene: TRBJ2-1
clone size: .
V gene: TRBV12-3/TRBV12-4
CDR3 DNA: TGTGCCAGCAGACTAGGCCCAAATGAGCAGTTCTTC
CDR3 protein: CASRLGPNEQFF

D gene: .
J gene: TRBJ2-7
clone size: .
V gene: TRBV27
CDR3 DNA: TGTGCCAGCAGACAGGGCGGGGAGCAGTACTTC
CDR3 protein: CASRQGGEQYF

D gene: TRBD1
J gene: TRBJ1-1
clone size: .
V gene: TRBV27
CDR3 DNA: TGTGCCAGCAGTTCCGCCGGGACAGGAAACACTGAAGCTTTCTTT
CDR3 protein: CASSSAGTGNTEAFF

D gene: TRBD1
J gene: TRBJ2-2
clone size: .
V gene: TRBV27
CDR3 DNA: TGTGCCAGCAAAGTCCAGGGGGCTGGCGGGGAGCTGTTTTTT
CDR3 protein: CASKVQGAGGELFF

D gene: TRBD1
J gene: TRBJ1-4
clone size: .
V gene: TRBV24-1
CDR3 DNA: TGTGCCACCAGTGAAAGTACCGGGACAGGGACTGAAAAACTGTTTTTT
CDR3 protein: CATSESTGTGTEKLFF